This is a list of T cell receptor beta chains from one sample in a study of blood T cell repertoires in COVID-19. Clones were read by immunoSEQ multiplex PCR, and TCRdb kept only the in-frame ones, dropping some. The sample holds around 78,000 clones, around nine tenths seen once. The material sequenced was PBMCs or T cells enriched from blood (not recorded which). The receptors derive from a woman in her forties or fifties with acute COVID-19. CDR3s leave out the opening cysteine and the closing phenylalanine or tryptophan.

ASSIDGASGVYNEQF	TRBV19	TRBJ2-1
ASSLTVTSGSTIPDTQY	TRBV4-2	TRBJ2-3
ASSPGLAGAYEQY	TRBV5-6	TRBJ2-7
ASSLTGYTEAF	TRBV12-3/TRBV12-4	TRBJ1-1
ASSQRGLAGDTGELF	TRBV3-1/TRBV3-2	TRBJ2-2
ASSGWTGAADTQY	TRBV9	TRBJ2-3
ASSFQDREVYGYT	TRBV28	TRBJ1-2
ASSGYGDRGSYEQY	TRBV6-1	TRBJ2-7
SASGAYGYT	TRBV20-1	TRBJ1-2
ATSDFSLRDTQY	TRBV24-1	TRBJ2-3
ASSFASGDFYNEQF	TRBV18	TRBJ2-1
ASSEAGGSSYNEQF	TRBV2	TRBJ2-1
ASSWIGTANFQETQY	TRBV11-2	TRBJ2-5
ASSGAGTEAF	TRBV7-9	TRBJ1-1
ASSLPGTGTPGELF	TRBV27	TRBJ2-2
ASSGGQGGSYNEQF	TRBV5-4	TRBJ2-1
ASSSLTGASNQPQH	TRBV27	TRBJ1-5
ASSRWGLESPLH	TRBV14	TRBJ1-6
ASSLAFLAGVNEQF	TRBV5-8	TRBJ2-1
AWRASTDTQY	TRBV30	TRBJ2-3
ASSWGTAPYNEQF	TRBV19	TRBJ2-1
ASSPPGPWDEQY	TRBV3-1/TRBV3-2	TRBJ2-7
ASQGGLLNNEQF	TRBV4-1	TRBJ2-1
ASSADRGFLYGYT	TRBV18	TRBJ1-2
ASTPRKVDYSNEQF	TRBV19	TRBJ2-1
ASSVGTGGNGYT	TRBV9	TRBJ1-2
ASSQDGSGRSETQY	TRBV4-3	TRBJ2-5
ASSLGAAGGNYGYT	TRBV11-2	TRBJ1-2
ASSLRALGASNQPQH	TRBV27	TRBJ1-5
ATMGSLIRNEQF	TRBV10-3	TRBJ2-1
ASSLFPGKREQY	TRBV11-2	TRBJ2-7
ATSASGTGVEETQY	TRBV24-1	TRBJ2-5
ASSLGQGSTDTQY	TRBV18	TRBJ2-3
ASSSTAGTGLGTDTQY	TRBV7-3	TRBJ2-3